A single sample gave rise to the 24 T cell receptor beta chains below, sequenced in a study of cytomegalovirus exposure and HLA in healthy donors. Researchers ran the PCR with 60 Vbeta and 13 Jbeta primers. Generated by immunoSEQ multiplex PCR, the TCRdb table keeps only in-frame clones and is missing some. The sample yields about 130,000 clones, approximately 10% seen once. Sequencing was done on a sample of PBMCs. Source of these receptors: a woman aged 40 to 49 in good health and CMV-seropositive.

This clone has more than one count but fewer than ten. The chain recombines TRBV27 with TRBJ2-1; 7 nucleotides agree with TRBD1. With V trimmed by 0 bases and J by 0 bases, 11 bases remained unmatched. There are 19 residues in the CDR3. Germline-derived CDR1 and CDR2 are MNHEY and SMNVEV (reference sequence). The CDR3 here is CASSLSGRGFLSSYNEQFF. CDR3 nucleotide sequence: TGTGCCAGCAGTTTATCAGGCAGGGGGTTCTTAAGCTCCTACAATGAGCAGTTCTTC.

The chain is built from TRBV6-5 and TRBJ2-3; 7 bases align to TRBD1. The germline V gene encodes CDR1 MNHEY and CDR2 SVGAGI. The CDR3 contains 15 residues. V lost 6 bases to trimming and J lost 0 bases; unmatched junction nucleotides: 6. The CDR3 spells CASSWDRLSTDTQYF. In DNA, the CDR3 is TGTGCCAGCAGCTGGGACAGACTAAGCACAGATACGCAGTATTTT.

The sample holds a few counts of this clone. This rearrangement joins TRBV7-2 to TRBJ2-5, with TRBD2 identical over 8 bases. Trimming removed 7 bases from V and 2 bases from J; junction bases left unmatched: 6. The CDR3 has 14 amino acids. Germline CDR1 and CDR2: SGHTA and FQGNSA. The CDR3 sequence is CASTSGGPQETQYF. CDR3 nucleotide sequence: TGTGCCAGCACCTCGGGGGGGCCACAAGAGACCCAGTACTTC.

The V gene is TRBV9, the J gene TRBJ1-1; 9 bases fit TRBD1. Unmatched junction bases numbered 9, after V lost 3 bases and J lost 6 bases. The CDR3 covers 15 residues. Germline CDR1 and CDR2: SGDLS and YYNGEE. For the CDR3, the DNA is TGTGCCAGCAGCGAGAACGCGGACAGGGGCTCTGAAGCTTTCTTT. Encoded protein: CASSENADRGSEAFF.

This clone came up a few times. CDR3 coding DNA: TGTGCCAGCAGCCGCCGCGCGGGTGACTATGGCTACACCTTC. Encoded protein: CASSRRAGDYGYTF. V usage is TRBV7-8 and J usage is TRBJ1-2, with D unclear. Germline V gives CDR1 SGHVS, CDR2 FQNEAQ. Trimming pared 5 bases from V and 3 bases from J, leaving 13 bases between. The CDR3 covers 14 residues. The full variable domain, completed using reference TRBV7-8 and TRBJ1-2, is GAGVSQSPRYKVAKRGQDVALRCDPISGHVSLFWYQQALGQGPEFLTYFQNEAQLDKSGLPSDRFFAERPEGSVSTLKIQRTQQEDSAVYLCASSRRAGDYGYTFGSGTRLTVV.

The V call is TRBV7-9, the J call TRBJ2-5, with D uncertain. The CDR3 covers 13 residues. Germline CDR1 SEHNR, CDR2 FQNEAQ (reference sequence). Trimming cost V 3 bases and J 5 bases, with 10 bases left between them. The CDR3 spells CASSFEMRETQYF. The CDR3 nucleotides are TGTGCCAGCAGCTTCGAGATGCGGGAGACCCAGTACTTC.

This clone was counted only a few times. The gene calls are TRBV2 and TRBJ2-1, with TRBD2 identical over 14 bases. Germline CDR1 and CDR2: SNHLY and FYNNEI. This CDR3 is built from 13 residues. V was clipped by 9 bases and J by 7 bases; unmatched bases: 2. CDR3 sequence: CASRTSGGNEQFF. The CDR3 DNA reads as TGTGCCAGTAGGACTAGCGGGGGGAATGAGCAGTTCTTC.

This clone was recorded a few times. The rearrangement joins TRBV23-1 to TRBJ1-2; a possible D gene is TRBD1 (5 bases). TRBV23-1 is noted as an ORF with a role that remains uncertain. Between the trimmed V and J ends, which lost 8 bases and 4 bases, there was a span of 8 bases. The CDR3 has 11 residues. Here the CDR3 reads CASGRGYGYTF. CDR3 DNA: TGCGCCAGCGGGAGGGGCTATGGCTACACCTTC.

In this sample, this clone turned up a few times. CDR3 residues: CASSLAGAYNEQFF. The DNA for the CDR3 is TGTGCCAGCTCTCTAGCGGGGGCATACAATGAGCAGTTCTTC. The rearrangement joins TRBV7-3 to TRBJ2-1; 10 bases are a match to TRBD2. Germline values: CDR1 SGHTA, CDR2 FQGTGA. V shed 8 bases and J 4 bases; nucleotides not matched to a gene: 5. This CDR3 contains 14 residues.

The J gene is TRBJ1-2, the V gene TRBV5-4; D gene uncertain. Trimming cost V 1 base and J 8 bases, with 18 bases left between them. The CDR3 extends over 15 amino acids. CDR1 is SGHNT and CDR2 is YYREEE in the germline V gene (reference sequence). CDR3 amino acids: CASSLLTAGSEGYTF. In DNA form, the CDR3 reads TGTGCCAGCAGCTTGCTCACCGCGGGGTCGGAGGGCTACACCTTC. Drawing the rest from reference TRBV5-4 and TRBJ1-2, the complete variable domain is ETGVTQSPTHLIKTRGQQVTLRCSSQSGHNTVSWYQQALGQGPQFIFQYYREEENGRGNFPPRFSGLQFPNYSSELNVNALELDDSALYLCASSLLTAGSEGYTFGSGTRLTVV.

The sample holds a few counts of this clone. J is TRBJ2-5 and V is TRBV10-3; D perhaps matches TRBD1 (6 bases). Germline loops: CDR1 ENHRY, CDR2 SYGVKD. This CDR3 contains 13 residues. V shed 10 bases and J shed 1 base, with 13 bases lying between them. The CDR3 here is CATHRDIQETQYF. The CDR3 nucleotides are TGTGCCACCCACCGGGACATCCAAGAGACCCAGTACTTC.

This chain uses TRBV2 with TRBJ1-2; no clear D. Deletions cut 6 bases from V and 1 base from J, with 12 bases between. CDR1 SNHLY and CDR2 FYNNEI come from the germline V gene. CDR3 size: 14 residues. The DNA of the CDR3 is TGTGCCAGCAGCCCCGACAAATTTAACTATGGCTACACCTTC. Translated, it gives CASSPDKFNYGYTF.

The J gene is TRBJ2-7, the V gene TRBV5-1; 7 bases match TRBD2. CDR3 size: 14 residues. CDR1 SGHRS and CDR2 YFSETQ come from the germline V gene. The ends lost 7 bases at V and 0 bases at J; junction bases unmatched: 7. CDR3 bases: TGCGCCAGCTACTCCGGGACTACCTCCTACGAGCAGTACTTC. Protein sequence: CASYSGTTSYEQYF. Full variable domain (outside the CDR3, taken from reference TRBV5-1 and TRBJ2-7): KAGVTQTPRYLIKTRGQQVTLSCSPISGHRSVSWYQQTPGQGLQFLFEYFSETQRNKGNFPGRFSGRQFSNSRSEMNVSTLELGDSALYLCASYSGTTSYEQYFGPGTRLTVT.

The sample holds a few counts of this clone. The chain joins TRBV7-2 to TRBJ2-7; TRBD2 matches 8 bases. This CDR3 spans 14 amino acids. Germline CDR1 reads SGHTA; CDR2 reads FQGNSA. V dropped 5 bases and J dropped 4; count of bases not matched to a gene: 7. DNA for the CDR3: TGTGCCAGCAGCCCATTAGCGGGGTCGTACGAGCAGTACTTC. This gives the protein CASSPLAGSYEQYF.

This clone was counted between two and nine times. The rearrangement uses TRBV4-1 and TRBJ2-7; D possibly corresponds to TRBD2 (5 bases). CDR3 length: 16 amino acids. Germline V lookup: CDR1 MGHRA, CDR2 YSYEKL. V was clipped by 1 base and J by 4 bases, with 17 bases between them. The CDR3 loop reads CASSQGSYGEFYEQYF. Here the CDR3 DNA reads TGCGCCAGCAGCCAAGGATCCTACGGGGAGTTTTACGAGCAGTACTTC.

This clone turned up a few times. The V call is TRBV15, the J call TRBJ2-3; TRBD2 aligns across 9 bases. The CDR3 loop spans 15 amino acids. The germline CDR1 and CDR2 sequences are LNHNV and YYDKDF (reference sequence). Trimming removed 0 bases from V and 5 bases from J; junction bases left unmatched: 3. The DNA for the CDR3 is TGTGCCACCAGCAGAGATAGCGGGGGAGGAGATACGCAGTATTTT. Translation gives CATSRDSGGGDTQYF. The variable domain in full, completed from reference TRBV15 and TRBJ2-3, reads DAMVIQNPRYQVTQFGKPVTLSCSQTLNHNVMYWYQQKSSQAPKLLFHYYDKDFNNEADTPDNFQSRRPNTSFCFLDIRSPGLGDTAMYLCATSRDSGGGDTQYFGPGTRLTVL.

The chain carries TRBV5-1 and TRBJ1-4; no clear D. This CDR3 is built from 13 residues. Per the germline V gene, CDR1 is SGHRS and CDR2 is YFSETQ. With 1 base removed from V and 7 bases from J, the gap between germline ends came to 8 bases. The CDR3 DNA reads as TGCGCCAGCAGCTTGTGGCCAGTTGAAAAACTGTTTTTT. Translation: CASSLWPVEKLFF.

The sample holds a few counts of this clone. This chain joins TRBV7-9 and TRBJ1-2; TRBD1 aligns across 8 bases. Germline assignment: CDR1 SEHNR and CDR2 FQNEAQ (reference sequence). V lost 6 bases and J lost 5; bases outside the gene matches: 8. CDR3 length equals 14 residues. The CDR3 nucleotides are TGTGCCAGCAGATTCCCAGGACAGGGATATGGCTACACCTTC. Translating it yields CASRFPGQGYGYTF. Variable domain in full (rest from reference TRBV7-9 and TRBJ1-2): DTGVSQNPRHKITKRGQNVTFRCDPISEHNRLYWYRQTLGQGPEFLTYFQNEAQLEKSRLLSDRFSAERPKGSFSTLEIQRTEQGDSAMYLCASRFPGQGYGYTFGSGTRLTVV.

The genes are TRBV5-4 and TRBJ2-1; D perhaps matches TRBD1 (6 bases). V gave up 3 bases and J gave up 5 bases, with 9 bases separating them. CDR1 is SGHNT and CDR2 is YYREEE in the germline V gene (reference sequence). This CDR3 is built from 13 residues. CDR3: CASSWTENNEQFF. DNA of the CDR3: TGTGCCAGCAGCTGGACAGAGAACAATGAGCAGTTCTTC.

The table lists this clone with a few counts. For the CDR3, the DNA is TGTGCCAGCAGACCTACCCCCGCGCCGGACTATGGCTACACCTTC. Translating it yields CASRPTPAPDYGYTF. The chain combines TRBV6-5 with TRBJ1-2; no reliable D call. CDR3 length: 15 residues. Germline V lookup: CDR1 MNHEY, CDR2 SVGAGI. The ends were cut back, 6 bases at V and 3 bases at J, with 17 bases in the middle.

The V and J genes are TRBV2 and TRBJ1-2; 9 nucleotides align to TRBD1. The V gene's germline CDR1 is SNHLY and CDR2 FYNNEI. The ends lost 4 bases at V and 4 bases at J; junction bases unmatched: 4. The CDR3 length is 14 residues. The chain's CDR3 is CASSGGQGPYGYTF. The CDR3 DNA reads TGTGCCAGCAGTGGGGGACAGGGTCCCTATGGCTACACCTTC.

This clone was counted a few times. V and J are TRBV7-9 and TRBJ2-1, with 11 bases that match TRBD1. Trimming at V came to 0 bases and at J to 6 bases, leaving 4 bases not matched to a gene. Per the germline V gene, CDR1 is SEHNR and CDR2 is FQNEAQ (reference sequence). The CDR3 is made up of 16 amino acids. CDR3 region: CASSLASGTGGNEQFF. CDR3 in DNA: TGTGCCAGCAGCTTAGCGAGCGGGACAGGGGGCAATGAGCAGTTCTTC.

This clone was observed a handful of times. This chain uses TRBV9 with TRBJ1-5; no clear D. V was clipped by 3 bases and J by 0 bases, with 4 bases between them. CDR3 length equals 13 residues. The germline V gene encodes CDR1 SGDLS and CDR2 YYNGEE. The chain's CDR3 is CASSDGSNQPQHF. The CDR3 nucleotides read TGTGCCAGCAGCGACGGTAGCAATCAGCCCCAGCATTTT.

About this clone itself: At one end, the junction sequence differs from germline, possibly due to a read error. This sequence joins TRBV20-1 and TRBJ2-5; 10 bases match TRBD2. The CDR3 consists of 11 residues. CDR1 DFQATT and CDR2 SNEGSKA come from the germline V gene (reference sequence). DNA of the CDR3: TGCAGCGCTAGCGGGGGAGAGACCCAGTACTTC. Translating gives CSASGGETQYF.